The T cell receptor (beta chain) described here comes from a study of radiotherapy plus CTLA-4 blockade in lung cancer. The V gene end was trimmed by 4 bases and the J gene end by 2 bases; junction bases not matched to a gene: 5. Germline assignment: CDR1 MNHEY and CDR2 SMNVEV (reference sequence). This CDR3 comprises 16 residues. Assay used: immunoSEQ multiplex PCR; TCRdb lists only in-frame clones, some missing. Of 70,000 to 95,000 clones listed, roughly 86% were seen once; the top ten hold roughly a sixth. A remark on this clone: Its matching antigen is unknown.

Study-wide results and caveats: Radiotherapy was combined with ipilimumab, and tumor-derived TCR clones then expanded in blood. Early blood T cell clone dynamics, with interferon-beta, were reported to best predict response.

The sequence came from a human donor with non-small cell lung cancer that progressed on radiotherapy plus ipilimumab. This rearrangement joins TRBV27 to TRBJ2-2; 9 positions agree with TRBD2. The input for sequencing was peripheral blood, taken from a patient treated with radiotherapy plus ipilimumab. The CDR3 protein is CASSSSSGINTGELFF. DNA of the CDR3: TGTGCCAGCAGTTCATCTAGCGGGATTAACACCGGGGAGCTGTTTTTT.